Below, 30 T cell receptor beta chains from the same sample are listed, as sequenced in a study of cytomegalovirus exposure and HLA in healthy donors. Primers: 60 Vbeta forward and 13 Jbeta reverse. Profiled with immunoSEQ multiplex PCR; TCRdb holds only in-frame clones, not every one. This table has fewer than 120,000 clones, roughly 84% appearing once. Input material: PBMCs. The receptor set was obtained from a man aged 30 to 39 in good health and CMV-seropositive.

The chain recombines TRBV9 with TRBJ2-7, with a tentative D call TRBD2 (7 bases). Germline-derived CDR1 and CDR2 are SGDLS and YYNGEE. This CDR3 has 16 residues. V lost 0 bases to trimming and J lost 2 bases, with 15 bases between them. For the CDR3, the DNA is TGTGCCAGCAGCGTAGGTACCGGGGGGCCCGCCTACGAGCAGTACTTC. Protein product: CASSVGTGGPAYEQYF.

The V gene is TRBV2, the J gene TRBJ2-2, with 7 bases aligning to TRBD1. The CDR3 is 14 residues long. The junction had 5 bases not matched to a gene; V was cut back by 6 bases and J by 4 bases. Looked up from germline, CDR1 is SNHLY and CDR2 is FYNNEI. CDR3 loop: CASRGGRTTGELFF. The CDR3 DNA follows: TGTGCCAGCAGAGGGGGCCGCACCACCGGGGAGCTGTTTTTT.

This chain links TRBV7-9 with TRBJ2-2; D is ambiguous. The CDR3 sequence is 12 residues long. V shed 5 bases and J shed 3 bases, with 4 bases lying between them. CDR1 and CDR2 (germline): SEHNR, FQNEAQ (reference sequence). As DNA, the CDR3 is TGTGCCAGCAGCATCTACACCGGGGAGCTGTTTTTT. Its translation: CASSIYTGELFF. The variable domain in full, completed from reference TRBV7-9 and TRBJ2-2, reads DTGVSQNPRHKITKRGQNVTFRCDPISEHNRLYWYRQTLGQGPEFLTYFQNEAQLEKSRLLSDRFSAERPKGSFSTLEIQRTEQGDSAMYLCASSIYTGELFFGEGSRLTVL.

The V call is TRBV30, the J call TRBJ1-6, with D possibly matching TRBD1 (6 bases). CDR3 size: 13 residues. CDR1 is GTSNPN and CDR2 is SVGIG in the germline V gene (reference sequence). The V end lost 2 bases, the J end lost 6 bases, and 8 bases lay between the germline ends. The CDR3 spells CAWSQGSNSPLHF. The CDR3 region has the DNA TGTGCCTGGAGTCAGGGGTCTAATTCACCCCTCCACTTT. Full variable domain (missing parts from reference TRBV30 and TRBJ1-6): SQTIHQWPATLVQPVGSPLSLECTVEGTSNPNLYWYRQAAGRGLQLLFYSVGIGQISSEVPQNLSASRPQDRQFILSSKKLLLSDSGFYLCAWSQGSNSPLHFGNGTRLTVT.

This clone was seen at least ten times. The CDR3 bases are TGTGCCAGCAGCGATACTAGCGGGGGGGCGGGTCAAGAGACCCAGTACTTC. Protein product: CASSDTSGGAGQETQYF. V and J are TRBV7-2 and TRBJ2-5; 13 bases align to TRBD2. The trim removed 5 bases at V and 2 bases at J, leaving 8 bases unmatched. The CDR3 contains 17 residues. Germline V gene data show CDR1 as SGHTA and CDR2 as FQGNSA.

The CDR3 reads CASSKGTGLHEQYF. CDR3 sequence (DNA): TGTGCCAGCAGCAAGGGGACAGGGTTGCACGAGCAGTACTTC. The chain is built from TRBV5-6 and TRBJ2-7, with 9 bases matching TRBD1. The CDR3 runs to 14 residues. V lost 4 bases, J lost 5 bases, and 7 bases stayed unmatched. Germline V gives CDR1 SGHDT, CDR2 YYEEEE.

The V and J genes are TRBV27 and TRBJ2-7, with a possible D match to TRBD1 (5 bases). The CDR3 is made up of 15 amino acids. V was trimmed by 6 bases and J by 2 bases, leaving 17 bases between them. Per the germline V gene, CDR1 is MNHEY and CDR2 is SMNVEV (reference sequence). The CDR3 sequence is CASSLYGQGTYEQYF. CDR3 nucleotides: TGTGCCAGCAGCCTATACGGGCAGGGTACCTACGAGCAGTACTTC.

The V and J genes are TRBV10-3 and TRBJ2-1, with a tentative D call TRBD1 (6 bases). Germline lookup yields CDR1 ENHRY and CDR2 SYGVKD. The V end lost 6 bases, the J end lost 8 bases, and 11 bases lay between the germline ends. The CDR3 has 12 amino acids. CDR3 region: CAIRLQGHEQFF. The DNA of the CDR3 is TGTGCCATCAGGTTACAGGGCCATGAGCAGTTCTTC.

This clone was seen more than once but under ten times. The CDR3 loop is CASSFGETQYF. The CDR3 DNA reads as TGTGCCAGCAGCTTCGGAGAGACCCAGTACTTC. This chain joins TRBV7-9 and TRBJ2-5; no clear D. Germline V gene lookup returns CDR1 SEHNR and CDR2 FQNEAQ (reference sequence). This CDR3 has 11 residues. Between the trimmed V and J ends, which lost 3 bases and 4 bases, there was a span of 3 bases.

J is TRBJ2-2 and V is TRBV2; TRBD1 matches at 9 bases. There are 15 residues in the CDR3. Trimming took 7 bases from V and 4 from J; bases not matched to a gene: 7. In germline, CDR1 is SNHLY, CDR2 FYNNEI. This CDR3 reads CASTPTTGGTGELFF. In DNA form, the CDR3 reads TGTGCCAGCACGCCCACGACAGGGGGCACCGGGGAGCTGTTTTTT. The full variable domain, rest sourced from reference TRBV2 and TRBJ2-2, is EPEVTQTPSHQVTQMGQEVILRCVPISNHLYFYWYRQILGQKVEFLVSFYNNEISEKSEIFDDQFSVERPDGSNFTLKIRSTKLEDSAMYFCASTPTTGGTGELFFGEGSRLTVL.

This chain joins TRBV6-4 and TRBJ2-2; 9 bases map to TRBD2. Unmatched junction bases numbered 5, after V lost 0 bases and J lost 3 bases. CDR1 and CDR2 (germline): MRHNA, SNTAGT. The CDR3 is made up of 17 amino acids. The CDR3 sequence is CASSDSERGADTGELFF. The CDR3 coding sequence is TGTGCCAGCAGTGACTCGGAGCGGGGGGCAGACACCGGGGAGCTGTTTTTT.

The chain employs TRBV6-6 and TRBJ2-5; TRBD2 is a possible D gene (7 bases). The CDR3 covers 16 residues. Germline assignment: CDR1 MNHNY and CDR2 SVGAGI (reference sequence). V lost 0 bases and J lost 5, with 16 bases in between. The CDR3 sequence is CASSYSGRGGGETQYF. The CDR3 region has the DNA TGTGCCAGCAGTTACTCAGGGAGGGGGGGAGGGGAGACCCAGTACTTC.

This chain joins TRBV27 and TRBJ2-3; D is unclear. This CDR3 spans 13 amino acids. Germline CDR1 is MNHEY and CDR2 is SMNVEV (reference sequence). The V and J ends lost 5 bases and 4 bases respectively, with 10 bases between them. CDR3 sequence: CASSLSLADTQYF. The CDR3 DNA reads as TGTGCCAGCAGTCTGTCCCTCGCAGATACGCAGTATTTT.

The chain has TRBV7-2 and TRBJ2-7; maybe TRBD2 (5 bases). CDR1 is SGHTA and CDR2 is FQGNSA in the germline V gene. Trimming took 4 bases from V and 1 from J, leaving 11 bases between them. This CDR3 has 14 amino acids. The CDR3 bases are TGTGCCAGCAGCTCTCCCGGGGTGTCCTACGAGCAGTACTTC. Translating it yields CASSSPGVSYEQYF.

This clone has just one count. Here the CDR3 DNA reads TGTGCCAGCAGTAAGTTAAGGAGCACTGAAGCTTTCTTT. Encoded protein: CASSKLRSTEAFF. The V call is TRBV27, the J call TRBJ1-1; no definite D call. Looked up from germline, CDR1 is MNHEY and CDR2 is SMNVEV (reference sequence). The ends were cut back, 5 bases at V and 4 bases at J, with 11 bases in the middle. The CDR3 runs 13 residues.

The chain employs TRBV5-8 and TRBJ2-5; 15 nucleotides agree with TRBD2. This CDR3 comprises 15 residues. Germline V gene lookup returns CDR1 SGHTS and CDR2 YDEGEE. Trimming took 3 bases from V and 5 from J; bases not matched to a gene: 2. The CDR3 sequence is CASSSGTSGGETQYF. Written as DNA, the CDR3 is TGTGCCAGCAGCTCCGGGACTAGCGGGGGGGAGACCCAGTACTTC.

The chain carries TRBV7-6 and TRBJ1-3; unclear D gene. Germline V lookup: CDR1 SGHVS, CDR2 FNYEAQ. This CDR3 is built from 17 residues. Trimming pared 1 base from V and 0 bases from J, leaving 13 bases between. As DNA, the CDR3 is TGTGCCAGCAGCTTAGGGGTTCGCGGGGACTCTGGAAACACCATATATTTT. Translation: CASSLGVRGDSGNTIYF. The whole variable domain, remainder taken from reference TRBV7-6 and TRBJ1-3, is GAGVSQSPRYKVTKRGQDVALRCDPISGHVSLYWYRQALGQGPEFLTYFNYEAQQDKSGLPNDRFSAERPEGSISTLTIQRTEQRDSAMYRCASSLGVRGDSGNTIYFGEGSWLTVV.

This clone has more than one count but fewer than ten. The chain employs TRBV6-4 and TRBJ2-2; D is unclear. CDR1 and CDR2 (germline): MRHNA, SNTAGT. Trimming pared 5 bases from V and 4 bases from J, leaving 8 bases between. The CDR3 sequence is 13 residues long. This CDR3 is CASSPEATGELFF. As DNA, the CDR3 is TGTGCCAGCAGTCCAGAGGCCACCGGGGAGCTGTTTTTT.

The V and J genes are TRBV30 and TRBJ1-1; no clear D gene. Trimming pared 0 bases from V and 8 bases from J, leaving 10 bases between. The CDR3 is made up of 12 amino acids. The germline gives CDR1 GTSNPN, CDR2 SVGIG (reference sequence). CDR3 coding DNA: TGTGCCTGGAGTGTACTTCGGGAGGAAGCTTTCTTT. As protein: CAWSVLREEAFF.

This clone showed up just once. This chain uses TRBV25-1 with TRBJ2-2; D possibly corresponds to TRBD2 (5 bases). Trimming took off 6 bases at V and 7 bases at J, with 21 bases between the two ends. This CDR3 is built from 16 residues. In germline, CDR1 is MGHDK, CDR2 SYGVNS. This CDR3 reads CASSRMGGFASGELFF. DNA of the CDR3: TGTGCCAGCAGCCGAATGGGCGGGTTTGCTAGCGGGGAGCTGTTTTTT.

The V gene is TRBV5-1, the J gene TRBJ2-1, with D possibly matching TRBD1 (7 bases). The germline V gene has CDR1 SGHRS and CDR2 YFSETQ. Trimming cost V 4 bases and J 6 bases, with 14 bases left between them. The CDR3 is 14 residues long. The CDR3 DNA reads TGCGCCAGCAGCGGAGGGGGCCCTATCAATGAGCAGTTCTTC. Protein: CASSGGGPINEQFF.

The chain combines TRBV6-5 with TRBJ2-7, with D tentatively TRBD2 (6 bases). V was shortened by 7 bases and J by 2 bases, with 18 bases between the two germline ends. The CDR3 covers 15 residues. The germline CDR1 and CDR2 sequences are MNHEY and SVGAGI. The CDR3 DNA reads TGTGCCAGCATCACCTGGCGGGGTCGAACCTACGAGCAGTACTTC. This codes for CASITWRGRTYEQYF.

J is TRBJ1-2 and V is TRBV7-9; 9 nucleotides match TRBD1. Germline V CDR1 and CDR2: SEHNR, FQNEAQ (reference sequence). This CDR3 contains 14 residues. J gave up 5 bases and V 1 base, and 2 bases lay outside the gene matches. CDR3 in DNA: TGTGCCAGCAGCTTAGAGGACAGGGGATATGGCTACACCTTC. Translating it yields CASSLEDRGYGYTF.

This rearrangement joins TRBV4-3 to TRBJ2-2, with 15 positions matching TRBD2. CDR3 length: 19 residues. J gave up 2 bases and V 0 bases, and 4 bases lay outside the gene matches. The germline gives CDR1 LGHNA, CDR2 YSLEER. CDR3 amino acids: CASSQDRTSGGDNTGELFF. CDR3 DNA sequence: TGCGCCAGCAGCCAAGATCGGACTAGCGGGGGGGATAACACCGGGGAGCTGTTTTTT.

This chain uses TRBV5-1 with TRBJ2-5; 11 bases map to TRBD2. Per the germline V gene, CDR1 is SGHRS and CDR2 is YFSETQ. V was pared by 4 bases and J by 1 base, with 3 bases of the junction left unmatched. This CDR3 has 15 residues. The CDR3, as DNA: TGCGCCAGCAGCCAAGGGACTAGCGGCCAAGAGACCCAGTACTTC. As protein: CASSQGTSGQETQYF.

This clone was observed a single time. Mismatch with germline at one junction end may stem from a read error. CDR3 nucleotides: TGTGCCAGCAGCTTAGATCTGTCGTATCTAGTCTTT. This encodes CASSLDLSYLVF. J is TRBJ1-1 and V is TRBV11-2, with unresolved D. CDR1 is SGHAT and CDR2 is FQNNGV in the germline V gene. CDR3 length equals 12 residues.

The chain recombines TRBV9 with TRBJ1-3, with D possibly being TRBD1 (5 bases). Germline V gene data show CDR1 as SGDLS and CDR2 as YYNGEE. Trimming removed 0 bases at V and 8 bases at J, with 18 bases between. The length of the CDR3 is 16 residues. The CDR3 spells CASSVVVGGAGDTIYF. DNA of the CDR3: TGTGCCAGCAGCGTAGTTGTCGGCGGGGCGGGGGACACCATATATTTT.

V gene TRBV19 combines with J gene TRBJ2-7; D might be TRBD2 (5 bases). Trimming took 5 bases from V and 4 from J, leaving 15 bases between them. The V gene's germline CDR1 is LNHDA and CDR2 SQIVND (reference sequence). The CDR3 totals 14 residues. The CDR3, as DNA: TGTGCCAGTAGTCTAATGCCCGGCGGGTACGAGCAGTACTTC. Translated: CASSLMPGGYEQYF.

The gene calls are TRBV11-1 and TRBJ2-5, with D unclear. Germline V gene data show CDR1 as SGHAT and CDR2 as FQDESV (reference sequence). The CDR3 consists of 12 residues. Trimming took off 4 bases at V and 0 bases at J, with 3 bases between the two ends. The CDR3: CASSSNQETQYF. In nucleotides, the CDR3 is TGTGCCAGCAGCTCTAACCAAGAGACCCAGTACTTC. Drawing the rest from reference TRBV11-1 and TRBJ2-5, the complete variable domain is EAEVAQSPRYKITEKSQAVAFWCDPISGHATLYWYRQILGQGPELLVQFQDESVVDDSQLPKDRFSAERLKGVDSTLKIQPAELGDSAMYLCASSSNQETQYFGPGTRLLVL.

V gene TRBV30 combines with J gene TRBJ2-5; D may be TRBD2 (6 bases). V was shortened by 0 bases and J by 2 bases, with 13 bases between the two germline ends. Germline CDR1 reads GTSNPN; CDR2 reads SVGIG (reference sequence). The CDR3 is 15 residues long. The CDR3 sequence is CAWSVNFAGQETQYF. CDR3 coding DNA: TGTGCCTGGAGTGTAAATTTTGCGGGACAAGAGACCCAGTACTTC.